This T cell receptor (beta chain) stems from a study of blood T cells in healthy people across ages. PBMCs numbering at least 7 million were isolated per sample. This clonotype showed up just a few times. Together with a sample-barcoded 5' primer, a J-beta primer mix was included in a second PCR lasting roughly 7 to 11 cycles. TCRdb itself ran the 5' RACE reads through MiXCR, one entry per CDR3 protein. The data hold approximately 760,000 distinct CDR3 sequences, with roughly 25% observed a single time. The V gene's germline CDR1 is SEHNR and CDR2 FQNEAQ (reference sequence). The CDR3 covers 13 residues. V was pared by 8 bases and J by 4 bases, with 11 bases between. The same specimen was also included in a second study, on T cells of mothers and their children. That work adds: M1S, a second-PCR primer, added sample barcodes and 2-4 random nucleotides. It was observed that no persistent microchimeric T cell clones could be detected.

Specimen: blood. This TCR came from a boy between 10 and 17 years old in good health. The rearrangement uses TRBV7-9 and TRBJ2-2, with a weak D call TRBD1 (5 bases). The CDR3: CASYRGSTGELFF. CDR3 in DNA: TGTGCCAGCTATAGGGGAAGCACCGGGGAGCTGTTTTTT.